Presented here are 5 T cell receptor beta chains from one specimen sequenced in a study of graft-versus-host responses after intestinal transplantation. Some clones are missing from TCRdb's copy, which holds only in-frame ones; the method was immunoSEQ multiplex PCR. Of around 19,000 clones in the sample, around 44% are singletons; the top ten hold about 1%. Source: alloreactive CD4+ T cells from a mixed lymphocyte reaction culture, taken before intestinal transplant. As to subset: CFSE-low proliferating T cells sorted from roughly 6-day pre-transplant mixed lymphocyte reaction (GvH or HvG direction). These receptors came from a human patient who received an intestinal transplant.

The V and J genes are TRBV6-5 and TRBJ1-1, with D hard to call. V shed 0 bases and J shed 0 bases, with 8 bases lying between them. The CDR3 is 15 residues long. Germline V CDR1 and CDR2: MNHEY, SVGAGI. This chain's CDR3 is CASSYSRAVNTEAFF. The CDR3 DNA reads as TGTGCCAGCAGTTACTCGAGGGCAGTGAACACTGAAGCTTTCTTT.

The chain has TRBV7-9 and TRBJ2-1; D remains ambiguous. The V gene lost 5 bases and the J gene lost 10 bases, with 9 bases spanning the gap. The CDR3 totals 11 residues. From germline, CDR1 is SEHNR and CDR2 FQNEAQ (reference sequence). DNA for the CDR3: TGTGCCAGCAGCGCTAGTTGGGAGCAGTTCTTC. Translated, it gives CASSASWEQFF.

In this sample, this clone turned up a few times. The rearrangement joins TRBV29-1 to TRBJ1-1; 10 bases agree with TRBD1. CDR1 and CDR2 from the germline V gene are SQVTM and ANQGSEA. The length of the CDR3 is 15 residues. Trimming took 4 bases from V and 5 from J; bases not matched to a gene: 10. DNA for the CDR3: TGCAGCGTTGTAGGGACAGGGGTTGTTGATACTGAAGCTTTCTTT. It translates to CSVVGTGVVDTEAFF.

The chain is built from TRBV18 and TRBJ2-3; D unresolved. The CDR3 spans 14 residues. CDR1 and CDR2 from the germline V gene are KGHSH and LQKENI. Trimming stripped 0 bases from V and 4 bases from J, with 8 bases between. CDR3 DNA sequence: TGTGCCAGCTCACCACCGAGTCAAGCAGATACGCAGTATTTT. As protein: CASSPPSQADTQYF.

CDR3 in amino acids: CATHRDNSGNTIYF. DNA of the CDR3: TGTGCCACCCACAGGGATAACTCTGGAAACACCATATATTTT. The V and J genes are TRBV10-3 and TRBJ1-3; D might be TRBD1 (6 bases). CDR1 is ENHRY and CDR2 is SYGVKD in the germline V gene. The germline V and J ends were trimmed by 10 bases and 0 bases, with 13 bases remaining between them. CDR3 length: 14 amino acids.